Listed here are 7 T cell receptor beta chains from one sample, sequenced in a study of CD8+ T cells in alopecia areata. Treatment noted: oral pan-JAK inhibitor, 5-10 mg twice daily. Sequencing templates came from extracted RNA that was reverse transcribed into cDNA. Sequencing was performed with immunoSEQ multiplex PCR; in TCRdb, only in-frame clones are kept and a portion is missing. The sample lists about 160,000 clones; roughly two thirds were seen once. Here the sequenced sample was CD4+ T cells sorted from blood, taken at week 4, from a patient treated with tofacitinib. The receptors were gathered from a human donor with alopecia areata.

This clone has only a few counts. The sample contains more than one DNA sequence encoding this CDR3. This chain joins TRBV29-1 and TRBJ1-2; D possibly corresponds to TRBD1 (5 bases). The CDR3 is 11 amino acids. The germline gives CDR1 SQVTM, CDR2 ANQGSEA. V was pared by 2 bases and J by 4 bases, with 5 bases between. CDR3 loop: CSVERGYGYTF. CDR3 DNA: TGCAGCGTTGAAAGGGGCTATGGCTACACCTTC.

In its sample, this clone was seen once. The rearrangement links TRBV4-1 to TRBJ1-2; perhaps TRBD1 as D (6 bases). Germline V gives CDR1 MGHRA, CDR2 YSYEKL. V lost 0 bases and J 1 base, leaving 18 bases between the germline ends. This CDR3 is 18 amino acids long. CDR3 in amino acids: CASSQEGEGVLVNYGYTF. The CDR3 DNA follows: TGCGCCAGCAGCCAAGAAGGGGAGGGGGTTTTGGTTAACTATGGCTACACCTTC.

This clone came up many times. The chain has TRBV19 and TRBJ1-5; D is unclear. CDR1 and CDR2 (germline): LNHDA, SQIVND (reference sequence). Trimming cost V 5 bases and J 0 bases, with 11 bases left between them. This CDR3 comprises 15 residues. The CDR3 DNA reads TGTGCCAGTAGTCTTACCGTCGATAGCAATCAGCCCCAGCATTTT. It encodes CASSLTVDSNQPQHF.

The chain has TRBV29-1 and TRBJ2-5; no definite D call. The V end was cut by 3 bases, the J end by 0 bases, with 5 bases between. The CDR3 covers 12 residues. CDR1 is SQVTM, CDR2 ANQGSEA, per germline. The DNA for the CDR3 is TGCAGCGTTGACGTCGACCAAGAGACCCAGTACTTC. Amino acid sequence: CSVDVDQETQYF.

The gene calls are TRBV5-1 and TRBJ2-7, with 8 positions matching TRBD1. Trimming removed 4 bases from V and 2 bases from J; junction bases left unmatched: 8. The germline gives CDR1 SGHRS, CDR2 YFSETQ. The CDR3 runs to 15 residues. CDR3 amino acids: CASSDTRTGTYEQYF. In DNA, the CDR3 is TGCGCCAGCAGCGATACAAGGACAGGGACCTACGAGCAGTACTTC.

This chain connects TRBV30 to TRBJ1-6; perhaps TRBD1 as D (5 bases). Per germline, CDR1 GTSNPN and CDR2 SVGIG (reference sequence). V was trimmed by 8 bases and J by 7 bases, leaving 15 bases between them. There are 13 residues in the CDR3. CDR3 sequence (DNA): TGTGCCAGGGCCGGGGGGGAAAATTCACCCCTCCACTTT. Encoded protein: CARAGGENSPLHF.

The chain has TRBV5-1 and TRBJ2-7, with D possibly being TRBD1 (6 bases). Trimming took off 2 bases at V and 5 bases at J, with 14 bases between the two ends. Germline V CDR1 and CDR2: SGHRS, YFSETQ. CDR3 length equals 14 residues. The CDR3, as DNA: TGCGCCAGCAGCTTCCGGGACACCCCTGACGAGCAGTACTTC. It yields the protein CASSFRDTPDEQYF.